These 32 T cell receptor beta chains came from one sample sequenced in a study of T cell responses to AZD1222 COVID-19 vaccine. The method was immunoSEQ multiplex PCR; TCRdb's version includes in-frame clones alone and lacks a portion of them. This sample has roughly 200,000 clones, with about 92% found just once. The sample consisted of peripheral blood, taken on day 0 of MenACWY control vaccination. The receptors shown here come from an adult in good health.

The chain carries TRBV9 and TRBJ1-1, with 7 positions matching TRBD1. The V and J ends lost 4 bases and 5 bases, in that order; junction bases with no gene match: 11. From germline, CDR1 is SGDLS and CDR2 YYNGEE. The CDR3 is made up of 15 amino acids. CDR3 DNA: TGTGCCAGCAGCCCCCGACAGGGATGGAGGACTGAAGCTTTCTTT. As protein: CASSPRQGWRTEAFF.

The V call is TRBV4-1, the J call TRBJ2-7, with 9 positions matching TRBD1. Germline values: CDR1 MGHRA, CDR2 YSYEKL. V trimming: 4 bases; J trimming: 6 bases; junction bases outside the gene matches: 10. CDR3 length: 15 amino acids. CDR3 loop: CASSPYRTGASEQYF. As DNA, the CDR3 is TGCGCCAGCAGCCCTTACCGGACAGGGGCCTCCGAGCAGTACTTC.

CDR3 amino acids: CAWLWDSGNTIYF. DNA of the CDR3: TGTGCCTGGCTTTGGGACTCTGGAAACACCATATATTTT. The J gene is TRBJ1-3, the V gene TRBV30; D is undetermined. The germline gives CDR1 GTSNPN, CDR2 SVGIG (reference sequence). V lost 5 bases, J lost 0 bases, and 8 bases lay in between. This CDR3 is built from 13 residues.

The chain combines TRBV18 with TRBJ1-3; D gene ambiguous. Germline V gene lookup returns CDR1 KGHSH and CDR2 LQKENI. The V end was cut by 2 bases, the J end by 2 bases, with 10 bases between. The CDR3 consists of 15 residues. The CDR3 nucleotides are TGTGCCAGCTCACCAACGAGGGAAACTGGAAACACCATATATTTT. The encoded protein is CASSPTRETGNTIYF.

The table lists this clone with a count of one. The chain employs TRBV6-2 or TRBV6-3 and TRBJ2-7; 9 bases line up with TRBD2. V shed 2 bases and J 3 bases; nucleotides not matched to a gene: 8. Germline V CDR1 and CDR2: MNHEY, SVGEGT. CDR3 size: 16 residues. CDR3 sequence (DNA): TGTGCCAGCAGTTACGGGTCCAGCGGGGGGCTCTACGAGCAGTACTTC. Its protein is CASSYGSSGGLYEQYF.

The chain is built from TRBV3-1 (or the pseudogene TRBV3-2) and TRBJ1-2; possible D gene TRBD1, 6 bases. This CDR3 comprises 17 residues. Per germline, CDR1 LGHDT and CDR2 YNNKEL (reference sequence). V lost 4 bases and J lost 1, with 19 bases in between. As DNA, the CDR3 is TGTGCCAGCAGCCCGACAGGCGACCCAGGGGATAACTATGGCTACACCTTC. It yields the protein CASSPTGDPGDNYGYTF.

V and J are TRBV21-1 and TRBJ1-4. TRBV21-1 is a known pseudogene. There are 17 residues in the CDR3. The CDR3 sequence is CANSKRGAPATNEKLFF. The CDR3 coding sequence is TGTGCCAACAGCAAAAGGGGAGCGCCTGCAACTAATGAAAAACTGTTTTTT.

This chain links TRBV11-3 with TRBJ2-6, with 11 bases matching TRBD1. Germline V gene data show CDR1 as SGHNT and CDR2 as YENEEA. CDR3 length: 18 residues. The ends lost 2 bases at V and 1 base at J; junction bases unmatched: 4. CDR3 sequence: CASSLRTGGVSGANVLTF. The CDR3 region has the DNA TGTGCCAGCAGCTTACGGACAGGGGGCGTTTCTGGGGCCAACGTCCTGACTTTC.

The chain joins TRBV5-4 to TRBJ1-1; TRBD1 agrees at 7 bases. The V segment lost 1 base and the J segment 1 base; nucleotides outside the gene matches: 1. Germline-derived CDR1 and CDR2 are SGHNT and YYREEE (reference sequence). CDR3 length: 14 amino acids. CDR3 in amino acids: CASSLTGANTEAFF. CDR3 nucleotide sequence: TGTGCCAGCAGCTTGACAGGGGCGAACACTGAAGCTTTCTTT.

The V call is TRBV2, the J call TRBJ1-3; TRBD1 might be the D (6 bases). The CDR3 extends over 14 amino acids. Germline CDR1 and CDR2: SNHLY and FYNNEI. V was shortened by 6 bases and J by 3 bases, with 12 bases between the two germline ends. CDR3 sequence (DNA): TGTGCCAGCAGAGGGACACCCGATGGAAACACCATATATTTT. Protein product: CASRGTPDGNTIYF.

This chain links TRBV5-4 with TRBJ1-6, with 7 positions matching TRBD1. CDR3 length equals 14 residues. The germline gives CDR1 SGHNT, CDR2 YYREEE (reference sequence). V gave up 0 bases and J gave up 13 bases; unmatched junction bases: 7. DNA for the CDR3: TGTGCCAGCAGCTTGGACAGGGGCCCTTTTCCCCTCCACTTT. This translates into CASSLDRGPFPLHF.

V gene TRBV3-1 (or the pseudogene TRBV3-2) combines with J gene TRBJ1-6; D is perhaps TRBD1 (6 bases). V lost 4 bases to trimming and J lost 3 bases, with 16 bases between them. The CDR3 contains 17 residues. The germline V gene has CDR1 LGHDT and CDR2 YNNKEL (reference sequence). CDR3 nucleotides: TGTGCCAGCAGCCTAGGTGGGGGGGGCCTCTATAATTCACCCCTCCACTTT. Its protein is CASSLGGGGLYNSPLHF.

The J gene is TRBJ1-1, the V gene TRBV7-9; D perhaps matches TRBD1 (6 bases). The V end was cut by 3 bases, the J end by 0 bases, with 14 bases between. The CDR3 is 16 residues long. Germline CDR1 reads SEHNR; CDR2 reads FQNEAQ (reference sequence). As DNA, the CDR3 is TGTGCCAGCAGCTTGTCAGGGGAGGGAATGAACACTGAAGCTTTCTTT. It is translated as CASSLSGEGMNTEAFF.

On this clone itself: The sample holds other DNA sequences that translate to the same CDR3. The chain combines TRBV3-1 (or the pseudogene TRBV3-2) with TRBJ1-1; no reliable D call. Trimming removed 1 base at V and 4 bases at J, with 1 base between. Germline V gene data show CDR1 as LGHDT and CDR2 as YNNKEL (reference sequence). The CDR3 is 11 amino acids. CDR3 bases: TGTGCCAGCAGCCAAGGCACTGAAGCTTTCTTT. The encoded protein is CASSQGTEAFF.

This rearrangement joins TRBV5-1 to TRBJ1-5; no firm D call. Trimming stripped 7 bases from V and 4 bases from J, with 15 bases between. The V gene's germline CDR1 is SGHRS and CDR2 YFSETQ. The CDR3 totals 14 residues. In DNA form, the CDR3 reads TGCGCCAGCGCCCCCGCGGGTCCGAATCAGCCCCAGCATTTT. As protein: CASAPAGPNQPQHF. The variable domain in full, completed from reference TRBV5-1 and TRBJ1-5, reads KAGVTQTPRYLIKTRGQQVTLSCSPISGHRSVSWYQQTPGQGLQFLFEYFSETQRNKGNFPGRFSGRQFSNSRSEMNVSTLELGDSALYLCASAPAGPNQPQHFGDGTRLSIL.

The table lists this clone with a count of one. J is TRBJ2-1 and V is TRBV7-2; 7 bases match TRBD2. With 0 bases clipped from V and 13 bases from J, the junction kept 6 bases outside the gene matches. The CDR3 sequence is 13 residues long. CDR1 SGHTA and CDR2 FQGNSA come from the germline V gene. CDR3 in DNA: TGTGCCAGCAGCTTAGCCACGGGGGGAGAACAGTTCTTC. Translated, it gives CASSLATGGEQFF.

The V gene is TRBV2, the J gene TRBJ1-2, with 9 bases matching TRBD1. The germline V gene encodes CDR1 SNHLY and CDR2 FYNNEI. The ends lost 6 bases at V and 5 bases at J; junction bases unmatched: 7. The CDR3 is 14 residues long. As DNA, the CDR3 is TGTGCCAGCAGGGGGGACAGGGAGGTTTATGGCTACACCTTC. Translation: CASRGDREVYGYTF.

The genes are TRBV2 and TRBJ1-4; D call uncertain. CDR1 SNHLY and CDR2 FYNNEI come from the germline V gene. The V end lost 6 bases, the J end lost 2 bases, and 10 bases lay between the germline ends. This CDR3 is 14 amino acids long. CDR3 DNA: TGTGCCAGCAGCTTCCTAGCGACTAATGAAAAACTGTTTTTT. This encodes CASSFLATNEKLFF. The variable domain in full, with the rest retrieved from reference TRBV2 and TRBJ1-4, is EPEVTQTPSHQVTQMGQEVILRCVPISNHLYFYWYRQILGQKVEFLVSFYNNEISEKSEIFDDQFSVERPDGSNFTLKIRSTKLEDSAMYFCASSFLATNEKLFFGSGTQLSVL.

V and J are TRBV25-1 and TRBJ1-5, with D maybe TRBD1 (5 bases). Germline V gene sequence: CDR1 MGHDK, CDR2 SYGVNS. The V end was cut by 1 base, the J end by 2 bases, with 9 bases between. The CDR3 length is 15 residues. CDR3 amino acids: CASSEFGAGNQPQHF. The CDR3 nucleotides read TGTGCCAGCAGTGAATTCGGGGCTGGCAATCAGCCCCAGCATTTT.

The gene calls are TRBV4-2 and TRBJ1-2; 7 nucleotides align to TRBD1. Per germline, CDR1 LGHNA and CDR2 YNFKEQ. Unmatched junction bases numbered 6, after V lost 2 bases and J lost 6 bases. The CDR3 covers 14 residues. CDR3 residues: CASSQTGTAHGYTF. The CDR3 coding sequence is TGTGCCAGCAGCCAAACCGGGACAGCCCATGGCTACACCTTC.

V is TRBV5-1 and J is TRBJ2-1, with TRBD2 matching 13 bases. The CDR3 has 15 residues. Losses at the gene ends were 6 bases for V and 5 bases for J; bases not matched to a gene: 5. The germline V gene has CDR1 SGHRS and CDR2 YFSETQ. The CDR3 region is CASILTSGGNNEQFF. The CDR3 nucleotides are TGCGCCAGCATACTGACTAGCGGGGGGAACAATGAGCAGTTCTTC.

The rearrangement joins TRBV6-6 to TRBJ1-5; 8 nucleotides align to TRBD1. This CDR3 is built from 19 residues. Trimming at V came to 5 bases and at J to 0 bases, leaving 15 bases not matched to a gene. Germline loops: CDR1 MNHNY, CDR2 SVGAGI (reference sequence). CDR3 residues: CASSPGQGEEGYSNQPQHF. As DNA, the CDR3 is TGTGCCAGCAGTCCCGGACAGGGAGAGGAGGGTTATAGCAATCAGCCCCAGCATTTT.

This chain joins TRBV5-5 and TRBJ2-7, with D unresolved. Germline V lookup: CDR1 SGHKS, CDR2 YYEKEE (reference sequence). The CDR3 has 15 amino acids. V shed 0 bases and J shed 2 bases, with 12 bases lying between them. The CDR3 sequence is CASSLGSVGTYEQYF. CDR3 DNA sequence: TGTGCCAGCAGCTTGGGTTCAGTTGGGACCTACGAGCAGTACTTC.

The chain is built from TRBV7-6 and TRBJ2-7, with D unresolved. With 5 bases removed from V and 1 base from J, the gap between germline ends came to 21 bases. This CDR3 comprises 17 residues. Germline V gives CDR1 SGHVS, CDR2 FNYEAQ. Here the CDR3 DNA reads TGTGCCAGCAGCCGGACGACTGGGCCGGGCTTTTCCTACGAGCAGTACTTC. As protein: CASSRTTGPGFSYEQYF.

This clone showed up just once. J is TRBJ2-3 and V is TRBV11-2, with TRBD2 matching 11 bases. Losses at the gene ends were 4 bases for V and 0 bases for J; bases not matched to a gene: 6. The CDR3 consists of 17 residues. CDR1 and CDR2 (germline): SGHAT, FQNNGV. CDR3 protein: CASSSYTSGGSTDTQYF. In DNA, the CDR3 is TGTGCCAGCAGCTCCTATACTAGCGGGGGTAGCACAGATACGCAGTATTTT.

The chain combines TRBV11-2 with TRBJ1-1; the D is unclear. Germline V gene lookup returns CDR1 SGHAT and CDR2 FQNNGV. This CDR3 is built from 15 residues. The V and J ends lost 3 bases and 4 bases respectively, with 15 bases between them. CDR3 nucleotide sequence: TGTGCCAGCAGCTTCATGCGCGGGCGGGGCACTGAAGCTTTCTTT. This codes for CASSFMRGRGTEAFF.

The CDR3 sequence: CASSLVLGSSYNEQFF. The CDR3 coding sequence is TGCGCCAGCAGCTTGGTTTTGGGAAGCTCCTACAATGAGCAGTTCTTC. The V call is TRBV5-1, the J call TRBJ2-1; D remains ambiguous. Between the trimmed V and J ends, which lost 0 bases and 0 bases, there was a span of 10 bases. Germline lookup yields CDR1 SGHRS and CDR2 YFSETQ. The CDR3 totals 16 residues. Full variable domain (missing parts from reference TRBV5-1 and TRBJ2-1): KAGVTQTPRYLIKTRGQQVTLSCSPISGHRSVSWYQQTPGQGLQFLFEYFSETQRNKGNFPGRFSGRQFSNSRSEMNVSTLELGDSALYLCASSLVLGSSYNEQFFGPGTRLTVL.

The chain carries TRBV5-4 and TRBJ2-7; D not certain. This CDR3 has 12 residues. V dropped 2 bases and J dropped 2 bases, with 5 bases sitting between them. CDR1 and CDR2 (germline): SGHNT, YYREEE (reference sequence). CDR3: CASSFDTYEQYF. The CDR3 nucleotides are TGTGCCAGCAGCTTTGACACCTACGAGCAGTACTTC.

The chain's CDR3 is CASSPMGPKDYGYTF. The DNA of the CDR3 is TGTGCCAGCTCACCAATGGGACCAAAGGACTATGGCTACACCTTC. The chain recombines TRBV18 with TRBJ1-2, with D possibly matching TRBD1 (5 bases). With 2 bases removed from V and 3 bases from J, the gap between germline ends came to 13 bases. The germline gives CDR1 KGHSH, CDR2 LQKENI. This CDR3 is 15 amino acids long.

The chain recombines TRBV5-4 with TRBJ1-1; unclear D gene. V shed 0 bases and J shed 10 bases, with 13 bases lying between them. Germline assignment: CDR1 SGHNT and CDR2 YYREEE (reference sequence). The CDR3 loop spans 13 amino acids. As DNA, the CDR3 is TGTGCCAGCAGCTTGGTCGGGGAGGAGGGAGCTTTCTTT. It encodes CASSLVGEEGAFF. Looking up the rest from reference TRBV5-4 and TRBJ1-1 gives the full variable domain: ETGVTQSPTHLIKTRGQQVTLRCSSQSGHNTVSWYQQALGQGPQFIFQYYREEENGRGNFPPRFSGLQFPNYSSELNVNALELDDSALYLCASSLVGEEGAFFGQGTRLTVV.

The chain employs TRBV6-5 and TRBJ1-4; 10 nucleotides align to TRBD1. The CDR3 has 15 amino acids. V lost 6 bases and J lost 2; bases outside the gene matches: 3. Per germline, CDR1 MNHEY and CDR2 SVGAGI. Here the CDR3 DNA reads TGTGCCAGCAGGGGACAGGGGATGACTAATGAAAAACTGTTTTTT. Amino acids: CASRGQGMTNEKLFF.

This rearrangement joins TRBV19 to TRBJ1-4; D is undetermined. Germline CDR1 LNHDA, CDR2 SQIVND (reference sequence). Trimming removed 6 bases at V and 4 bases at J, with 9 bases between. The CDR3 contains 13 residues. The CDR3 protein is CASRERVNEKLFF. The CDR3 coding sequence is TGTGCCAGTAGAGAGAGGGTTAATGAAAAACTGTTTTTT.